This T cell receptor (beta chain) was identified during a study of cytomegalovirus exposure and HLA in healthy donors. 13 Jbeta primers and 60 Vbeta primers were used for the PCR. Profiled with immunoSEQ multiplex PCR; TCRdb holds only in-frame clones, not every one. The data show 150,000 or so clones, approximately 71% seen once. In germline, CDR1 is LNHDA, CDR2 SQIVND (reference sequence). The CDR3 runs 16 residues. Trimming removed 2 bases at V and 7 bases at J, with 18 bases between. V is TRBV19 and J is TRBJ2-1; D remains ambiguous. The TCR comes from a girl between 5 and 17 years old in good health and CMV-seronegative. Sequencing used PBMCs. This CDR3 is CASSIPTSLDVNEQFF. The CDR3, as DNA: TGTGCCAGTAGTATACCCACGAGTCTCGATGTGAATGAGCAGTTCTTC.